This paragraph reports one T cell receptor (beta chain). Its antigen is as yet unknown. This entry belongs to a study of vaccination and CD4 T cells after COVID-19. About the research overall: Convalescent patients gave post-COVID blood a median approximately 100 days post-diagnosis, range 35 to 161.

The Oncomine TCR Beta short-read assay generated sequence data from the DNA of cultured CD4+ T cells. TCRdb passed the PCR reads through MiXCR, listing each CDR3 protein once. The sample has about 16,000 distinct CDR3 sequences; approximately 50% are singletons. General observations from the study: In convalescent patients, 304 of 307 vaccine-specific clones were spike mono-reactive.

Germline loops: CDR1 LGHNA, CDR2 YSLEER. The CDR3 totals 16 residues. The J segment lost 8 bases and the V segment lost 1 base, leaving 10 bases of the junction unmatched. Treatment reported: 10-day PBMC culture with coronavirus spike peptide pools or control peptides (ViraFEST assay). Every well contained around 2 million PBMCs, which were grown with 9.5 to 10 IU/ml IL-2 and 7.5 to 10 ug/ml peptide pools. Having spent around 9 days in culture, CD4+ T cells were then isolated by negative selection. The TCR comes from a human donor who had recovered from COVID-19. Source: CD4+ T cells from blood, cultured in vitro, taken before SARS-CoV-2 vaccination. This chain connects TRBV4-3 to TRBJ1-2, with TRBD1 matching over 10 bases. The CDR3: CASSQGGTGQGYGYTF. The CDR3 nucleotides read TGCGCCAGCAGCCAAGGGGGAACGGGACAGGGGTACGGCTACACCTTC.